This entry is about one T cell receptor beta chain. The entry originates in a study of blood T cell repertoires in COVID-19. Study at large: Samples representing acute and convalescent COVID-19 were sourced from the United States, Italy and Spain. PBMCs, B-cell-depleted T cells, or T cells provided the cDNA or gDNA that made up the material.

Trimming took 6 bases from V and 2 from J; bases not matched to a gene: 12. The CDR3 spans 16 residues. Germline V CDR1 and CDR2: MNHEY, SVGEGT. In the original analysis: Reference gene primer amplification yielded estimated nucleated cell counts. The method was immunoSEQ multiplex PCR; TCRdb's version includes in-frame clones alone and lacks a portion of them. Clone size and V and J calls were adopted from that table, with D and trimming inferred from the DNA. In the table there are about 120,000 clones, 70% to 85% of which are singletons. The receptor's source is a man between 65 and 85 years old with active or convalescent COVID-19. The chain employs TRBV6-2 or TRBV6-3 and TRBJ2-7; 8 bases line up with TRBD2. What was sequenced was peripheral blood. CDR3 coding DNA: TGTGCCAGCAGCACCTCCCGGGAGGGAACCCCCTACGAGCAGTACTTC. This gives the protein CASSTSREGTPYEQYF.